The 3 T cell receptor beta chains presented below share a single source sample, sequenced in a study of OX40 agonist ivuxolimab in advanced cancers. The table came from immunoSEQ multiplex PCR; TCRdb's copy has only in-frame clones and leaves some out. The data hold some 34,000 clones, with approximately 81% observed a single time. Sequenced material: CD4+ or CD8+ T cells sorted from blood, taken in a trial of the OX40 agonist ivuxolimab. Receptors originate from an adult with an advanced solid tumor such as melanoma, head and neck, liver or kidney cancer.

The rearrangement joins TRBV9 to TRBJ2-1, with TRBD1 matching 7 bases. The V gene's germline CDR1 is SGDLS and CDR2 YYNGEE. The CDR3 covers 12 residues. V dropped 4 bases and J dropped 15; count of bases not matched to a gene: 10. CDR3 sequence reads: CASSPEGQAPFF. The CDR3 DNA follows: TGTGCCAGCAGCCCGGAAGGACAGGCGCCGTTCTTC.

DNA of the CDR3: TGCAGCGTCGTACCTTATACTAGCACAGATACGCAGTATTTT. As protein: CSVVPYTSTDTQYF. The chain couples TRBV29-1 to TRBJ2-3, with D unclear. CDR1 and CDR2 (germline): SQVTM, ANQGSEA. Trimming cost V 6 bases and J 0 bases, with 13 bases left between them. The length of the CDR3 is 14 residues.

This clone was seen once. This chain uses TRBV7-6 with TRBJ2-5; tentative D call: TRBD2 (5 bases). The CDR3 has 17 amino acids. Deletions cut 2 bases from V and 2 bases from J, with 18 bases between. Germline-derived CDR1 and CDR2 are SGHVS and FNYEAQ. Written as DNA, the CDR3 is TGTGCCAGCAGCTTAAACATCGAGAGGGAGCGGCAAGAGACCCAGTACTTC. Its protein product is CASSLNIERERQETQYF. Combining the CDR3 with reference TRBV7-6 and TRBJ2-5 gives the whole variable domain GAGVSQSPRYKVTKRGQDVALRCDPISGHVSLYWYRQALGQGPEFLTYFNYEAQQDKSGLPNDRFSAERPEGSISTLTIQRTEQRDSAMYRCASSLNIERERQETQYFGPGTRLLVL.